What follows is one T cell receptor beta chain and its context. The target antigen is unknown. This sample is part of a study of cytomegalovirus exposure and HLA in healthy donors. Regarding the study as a whole: Overall, some 160 TCR beta chains were annotated as cytomegalovirus-associated.

V lost 5 bases and J lost 5, with 12 bases in between. Germline CDR1 is SGHAT and CDR2 is FQNNGV. The CDR3 loop spans 13 amino acids. PCR used 60 Vbeta primers and 13 Jbeta primers. Profiling relied on immunoSEQ multiplex PCR, and the TCRdb table lists in-frame clones only, not all of them. The data show about 200,000 clones, roughly 88% seen once. This receptor was taken from a boy younger than 10 in good health and CMV-seronegative. The sequenced sample was PBMCs. V is TRBV11-2 and J is TRBJ2-5, with D uncertain. The DNA of the CDR3 is TGTGCCAGCAGCCCCTACTATGGGGAGACCCAGTACTTC. This encodes CASSPYYGETQYF. Together with reference TRBV11-2 and TRBJ2-5, the CDR3 gives the full variable domain: EAGVAQSPRYKIIEKRQSVAFWCNPISGHATLYWYQQILGQGPKLLIQFQNNGVVDDSQLPKDRFSAERLKGVDSTLKIQPAKLEDSAVYLCASSPYYGETQYFGPGTRLLVL.